The 16 T cell receptor beta chains given below trace back to one sample, sequenced in a study of T-cell reconstitution after alpha-beta-depleted transplantation in children. Unique molecular identifiers were incorporated into the prepared TCRbeta library. TCRdb processed the PCR reads anew with MiXCR; each CDR3 protein has one entry. The sample lists about 500,000 distinct CDR3 sequences, roughly 33% occurring once. Material: PBMCs from the stem cell graft donor, obtained from the stem cell graft. These receptors originate from a human donor who donated a stem cell graft to a child with aplastic anemia.

V gene TRBV18 combines with J gene TRBJ1-1; the match to TRBD1 covers 9 bases. J was trimmed by 8 bases and V by 1 base; bases with no gene match: 14. The length of the CDR3 is 17 residues. Germline V gene sequence: CDR1 KGHSH, CDR2 LQKENI. The CDR3 reads CASSPLNSGTGSGEAFF. The CDR3 nucleotides read TGTGCCAGCTCACCACTCAACTCTGGGACAGGGTCGGGCGAAGCTTTCTTT.

This chain connects TRBV13 to TRBJ1-5; D is ambiguous. The germline V gene has CDR1 PRHDT and CDR2 FYEKMQ (reference sequence). CDR3 size: 14 residues. V was shortened by 5 bases and J by 0 bases, with 8 bases between the two germline ends. Here the CDR3 reads CASSGRDSNQPQHF. In nucleotides, the CDR3 is TGTGCCAGCAGCGGTCGAGATAGCAATCAGCCCCAGCATTTT.

This clonotype showed up just a few times. Its ends do not fully match the called genes, so a read error is possible. The DNA of the CDR3 is TGTGCCAGCAGTTTGGATGGCGTGAGCACAGATACGCAGTATTTT. Amino acids: CASSLDGVSTDTQYF. V gene TRBV5-1 combines with J gene TRBJ2-3; no definite D call. CDR1 is SGHRS and CDR2 is YFSETQ in the germline V gene. The CDR3 has 15 residues.

The chain uses TRBV12-3 or TRBV12-4 and TRBJ1-1, with D perhaps matching TRBD1 (5 bases). CDR3 length equals 11 residues. V dropped 6 bases and J dropped 8 bases, with 10 bases sitting between them. CDR3 in DNA: TGTGCCAGCAGACGTACAGGAGAAGCTTTCTTT. Translation: CASRRTGEAFF.

This chain uses TRBV12-3 or TRBV12-4 with TRBJ1-5, with 11 bases aligning to TRBD1. Unmatched junction bases numbered 3, after V lost 6 bases and J lost 2 bases. This CDR3 has 15 residues. CDR3 amino acids: CASRRTGGGNQPQHF. CDR3 coding DNA: TGTGCCAGCAGACGGACAGGGGGCGGCAATCAGCCCCAGCATTTT.

The chain links TRBV10-3 to TRBJ2-1; 10 nucleotides line up with TRBD2. Per the germline V gene, CDR1 is ENHRY and CDR2 is SYGVKD. V lost 3 bases to trimming and J lost 4 bases; unmatched junction nucleotides: 9. The CDR3 is 17 residues long. Here the CDR3 DNA reads TGTGCCATCAGTGATACGGCTAGCGGGAGACATTACAATGAGCAGTTCTTC. Translating it yields CAISDTASGRHYNEQFF.

This clonotype was detected a few times. This chain links TRBV5-1 with TRBJ2-3; D perhaps matches TRBD1 (6 bases). Per the germline V gene, CDR1 is SGHRS and CDR2 is YFSETQ. The V end was cut by 2 bases, the J end by 7 bases, with 20 bases between. The CDR3 totals 16 residues. The CDR3 bases are TGCGCCAGCAGCTTCTCCGGGACACCCACCGACTATACGCAGTATTTT. The encoded protein is CASSFSGTPTDYTQYF.

This chain links TRBV20-1 with TRBJ2-7, with 10 nucleotides matching TRBD2. This CDR3 comprises 14 residues. The germline V gene encodes CDR1 DFQATT and CDR2 SNEGSKA (reference sequence). V trimming: 3 bases; J trimming: 6 bases; junction bases outside the gene matches: 8. The chain's CDR3 is CSARPSGRFSEQYV. CDR3 nucleotides: TGCAGTGCTAGGCCTAGCGGGAGATTCTCCGAGCAGTACGTC.

J is TRBJ2-6 and V is TRBV5-1; D unresolved. V lost 2 bases and J lost 0, with 9 bases in between. The length of the CDR3 is 16 residues. Per germline, CDR1 SGHRS and CDR2 YFSETQ. The CDR3 protein is CASSLVKDSGANVLTF. The CDR3 DNA is TGCGCCAGCAGCTTAGTCAAGGACTCTGGGGCCAACGTCCTGACTTTC.

The rearrangement joins TRBV9 to TRBJ1-1, with 7 bases identical to TRBD1. Trimming took 0 bases from V and 5 from J; bases not matched to a gene: 7. Germline V gives CDR1 SGDLS, CDR2 YYNGEE. There are 15 residues in the CDR3. In nucleotides, the CDR3 is TGTGCCAGCAGCGTAGAAGGGGGCGCAGGTACTGAAGCTTTCTTT. It encodes CASSVEGGAGTEAFF. Drawing the rest from reference TRBV9 and TRBJ1-1, the complete variable domain is DSGVTQTPKHLITATGQRVTLRCSPRSGDLSVYWYQQSLDQGLQFLIQYYNGEERAKGNILERFSAQQFPDLHSELNLSSLELGDSALYFCASSVEGGAGTEAFFGQGTRLTVV.

This sequence joins TRBV25-1 and TRBJ1-4; 7 nucleotides align to TRBD1. Germline values: CDR1 MGHDK, CDR2 SYGVNS. V lost 5 bases, J lost 2 bases, and 8 bases stayed unmatched. The CDR3 spans 16 residues. The CDR3 nucleotides are TGTGCCAGCAGTAAAACAGGGGATGGGACTAATGAAAAACTGTTTTTT. It yields the protein CASSKTGDGTNEKLFF.

This clonotype occurred a few times. V usage is TRBV30 and J usage is TRBJ1-5, with D perhaps TRBD1 (6 bases). Trimming cost V 1 base and J 4 bases, with 17 bases left between them. There are 16 residues in the CDR3. Germline V gene lookup returns CDR1 GTSNPN and CDR2 SVGIG (reference sequence). The CDR3 is CAWSDLAGASNQPQHF. The CDR3 DNA follows: TGTGCCTGGAGTGATCTGGCGGGGGCTAGTAATCAGCCCCAGCATTTT.

The chain carries TRBV18 and TRBJ2-2, with a possible D match to TRBD1 (6 bases). The ends were cut back, 0 bases at V and 3 bases at J, with 8 bases in the middle. From germline, CDR1 is KGHSH and CDR2 LQKENI. This CDR3 spans 15 amino acids. In nucleotides, the CDR3 is TGTGCCAGCTCACCACCACAGGGACACACCGGGGAGCTGTTTTTT. Translation: CASSPPQGHTGELFF.

The gene calls are TRBV29-1 and TRBJ1-2; TRBD1 might be the D (6 bases). V shed 2 bases and J shed 8 bases, with 15 bases lying between them. CDR1 SQVTM and CDR2 ANQGSEA come from the germline V gene. The CDR3 sequence is 13 residues long. Here the CDR3 reads CSVEFAGARGYTF. The CDR3 nucleotides read TGCAGCGTTGAATTTGCGGGGGCCCGGGGCTACACCTTC.

The chain combines TRBV6-5 with TRBJ2-1, with 10 bases identical to TRBD1. Germline CDR1 is MNHEY and CDR2 is SVGAGI. Germline trimming cut 2 bases from V and 7 bases from J; bases unmatched to any gene: 5. The CDR3 sequence is 15 residues long. This CDR3 reads CASSYLGTGENEQFF. The CDR3 nucleotides read TGTGCCAGCAGTTACCTTGGGACAGGGGAAAATGAGCAGTTCTTC.

This chain joins TRBV28 and TRBJ2-1, with D possibly TRBD1 on 5 matching bases. The germline V gene has CDR1 MDHEN and CDR2 SYDVKM. The CDR3 has 17 residues. V was trimmed by 5 bases and J by 9 bases, leaving 26 bases between them. The CDR3 DNA is TGTGCCAGCAGTGCGACCCTAACAGGATCCCTCCCTAGTGAGCAGTTCTTC. Translating it yields CASSATLTGSLPSEQFF.